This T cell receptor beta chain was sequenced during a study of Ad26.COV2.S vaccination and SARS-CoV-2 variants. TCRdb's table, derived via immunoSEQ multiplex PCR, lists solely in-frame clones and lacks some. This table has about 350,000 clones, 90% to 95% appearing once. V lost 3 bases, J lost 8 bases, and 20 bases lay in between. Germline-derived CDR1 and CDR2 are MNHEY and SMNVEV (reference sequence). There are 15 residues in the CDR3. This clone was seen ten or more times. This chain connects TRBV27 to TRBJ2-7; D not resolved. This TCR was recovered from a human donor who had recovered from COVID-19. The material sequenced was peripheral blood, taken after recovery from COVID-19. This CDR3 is CASSLGSAPHTKQYF. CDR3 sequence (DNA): TGTGCCAGCAGTTTGGGGTCTGCGCCCCATACGAAGCAGTACTTC.